The 23 T cell receptor beta chains in this list originate from one sample, sequenced in a study of OX40 agonist ivuxolimab in advanced cancers. Assay: immunoSEQ multiplex PCR; the TCRdb copy retains only in-frame clones and omits some. The sample shows some 35,000 clones, approximately 80% of them seen only once. The sequenced sample was CD4+ or CD8+ T cells sorted from blood, obtained in a trial of the OX40 agonist ivuxolimab. Source of these receptors: an adult with an advanced solid tumor such as melanoma, head and neck, liver or kidney cancer.

This clone occurred once. The chain combines TRBV27 with TRBJ2-1, with TRBD1 matching over 9 bases. This CDR3 region has 15 residues. Germline lookup yields CDR1 MNHEY and CDR2 SMNVEV (reference sequence). V lost 8 bases to trimming and J lost 6 bases; unmatched junction nucleotides: 11. CDR3: CASRVLGQGTNEQFF. In DNA form, the CDR3 reads TGTGCCAGCCGCGTGTTGGGACAGGGCACCAATGAGCAGTTCTTC.

The chain's CDR3 is CASSPTPSEAFF. DNA for the CDR3: TGCGCCAGCAGCCCGACGCCGTCTGAAGCTTTCTTT. The V call is TRBV5-1, the J call TRBJ1-1, with no clear D. Trimming stripped 4 bases from V and 6 bases from J, with 10 bases between. The CDR3 has 12 amino acids. In germline, CDR1 is SGHRS, CDR2 YFSETQ.

This clone has just a few counts. J is TRBJ2-7 and V is TRBV19; D assignment may be TRBD1 or TRBD2 (6 bases each). Looked up from germline, CDR1 is LNHDA and CDR2 is SQIVND (reference sequence). The length of the CDR3 is 12 residues. Deletions cut 5 bases from V and 6 bases from J, with 11 bases between. The CDR3 spells CASSQQGGEQYF. CDR3 nucleotides: TGTGCCAGTAGTCAACAGGGAGGCGAGCAGTACTTC.

The V and J genes are TRBV28 and TRBJ1-2; weak D call: TRBD1 (5 bases). Germline CDR1 is MDHEN and CDR2 is SYDVKM. The V end was cut by 8 bases, the J end by 8 bases, with 18 bases between. The CDR3 is made up of 13 amino acids. This chain's CDR3 is CASLFSGGQGYTF. The CDR3 DNA is TGTGCCAGCCTTTTTTCGGGCGGACAAGGCTACACCTTC.

V usage is TRBV27 and J usage is TRBJ1-2; tentative D call: TRBD1 (5 bases). From germline, CDR1 is MNHEY and CDR2 SMNVEV (reference sequence). The CDR3 extends over 11 amino acids. The germline V and J ends were trimmed by 8 bases and 7 bases, with 11 bases remaining between them. In nucleotides, the CDR3 is TGTGCCAGCCAGGGAAGAAGTGGCTACACCTTC. It codes for CASQGRSGYTF.

This clone appeared a few times. The chain combines TRBV5-6 with TRBJ2-5; a possible D gene is TRBD2 (6 bases). CDR3 length: 16 amino acids. The V and J ends lost 2 bases and 2 bases respectively, with 16 bases between them. The germline CDR1 and CDR2 sequences are SGHDT and YYEEEE. CDR3: CASSFRVGGGQETQYF. The CDR3 bases are TGTGCCAGCAGCTTTCGGGTGGGGGGTGGACAAGAGACCCAGTACTTC.

The V call is TRBV10-3, the J call TRBJ2-5; D remains unclear. Per the germline V gene, CDR1 is ENHRY and CDR2 is SYGVKD. The ends were cut back, 2 bases at V and 5 bases at J, with 12 bases in the middle. The CDR3 contains 14 residues. The CDR3 is CAISETALSETQYF. DNA for the CDR3: TGTGCCATCAGTGAGACGGCCCTTTCGGAGACCCAGTACTTC.

Regarding this clone: This CDR3 is also generated by other DNA sequences in the sample. This CDR3 is CASSPPVNTEAFF. In nucleotides, the CDR3 is TGTGCCAGCTCACCCCCAGTGAACACTGAAGCTTTCTTT. The chain has TRBV18 and TRBJ1-1; D is ambiguous. This CDR3 region has 13 residues. Trimming pared 3 bases from V and 0 bases from J, leaving 5 bases between. Per the germline V gene, CDR1 is KGHSH and CDR2 is LQKENI.

The chain combines TRBV30 with TRBJ1-3; a weak D match, TRBD1 (6 bases). Germline CDR1 is GTSNPN and CDR2 is SVGIG (reference sequence). V gave up 3 bases and J gave up 6 bases, with 9 bases separating them. This CDR3 is 12 amino acids long. The CDR3 reads CAWSGGQNTIYF. The CDR3 DNA reads as TGTGCCTGGAGCGGGGGCCAAAACACCATATATTTT.

The rearrangement uses TRBV21-1 and TRBJ1-6. TRBV21-1 is annotated as a pseudogene. CDR3 length: 16 amino acids. CDR3 DNA: TGTGCCAGCAGCAAAGAGGGGGGTCTTGGGTGTTCACCCCTCCACTTT. Encoded protein: CASSKEGGLGCSPLHF.

This clone was seen a few times. The J gene is TRBJ1-2, the V gene TRBV9; TRBD1 is a possible D gene (6 bases). From germline, CDR1 is SGDLS and CDR2 YYNGEE. V gave up 0 bases and J gave up 8 bases, with 17 bases separating them. This CDR3 comprises 15 residues. The CDR3 sequence is CASSVAPGGGEGYTF. As DNA, the CDR3 is TGTGCCAGCAGCGTAGCCCCGGGAGGGGGTGAGGGCTACACCTTC.

The CDR3: CASSPRPTGGRSPLHF. CDR3 DNA sequence: TGTGCCAGCAGTCCTCGACCGACAGGGGGCCGGTCACCCCTCCACTTT. The rearrangement links TRBV27 to TRBJ1-6, with 10 bases identical to TRBD1. The CDR3 totals 16 residues. Germline CDR1 MNHEY, CDR2 SMNVEV (reference sequence). The J segment lost 10 bases and the V segment lost 5 bases, leaving 11 bases of the junction unmatched.

The J gene is TRBJ2-3, the V gene TRBV7-7; TRBD1 matches at 7 bases. This CDR3 has 13 residues. The trim removed 4 bases at V and 15 bases at J, leaving 13 bases unmatched. Per the germline V gene, CDR1 is SSHAT and CDR2 is FNYEAQ (reference sequence). This CDR3 reads CASSSTLQGVRYF. CDR3 sequence (DNA): TGTGCCAGCAGCTCAACCCTGCAGGGGGTACGCTATTTT.

The CDR3 DNA reads TGTGCCAGCTCACAGGGCAGCACTGAAGCTTTCTTT. Amino acids: CASSQGSTEAFF. The chain recombines TRBV18 with TRBJ1-1; D call uncertain. Germline CDR1 is KGHSH and CDR2 is LQKENI. The CDR3 has 12 amino acids. V was trimmed by 4 bases and J by 4 bases, leaving 7 bases between them.

The chain is built from TRBV5-8 and TRBJ1-1, with 10 bases that match TRBD1. The trim removed 4 bases at V and 6 bases at J, leaving 15 bases unmatched. Germline V CDR1 and CDR2: SGHTS, YDEGEE. CDR3 length equals 17 residues. DNA of the CDR3: TGTGCCAGCAGCCTGATAACTTGGACAGGGGGAAGCGCTGAAGCTTTCTTT. Encoded protein: CASSLITWTGGSAEAFF.

The sample holds one count of this clone. V is TRBV21-1 and J is TRBJ2-1; the table's D call, TRBD2, was not checked against the DNA. TRBV21-1 is annotated as a pseudogene. CDR3 size: 15 residues. The CDR3 bases are TGTGCCAGCAGCAAGGAGCGGGGGAGCAACAATGAGCAGTTCTTC. This encodes CASSKERGSNNEQFF.

The chain employs TRBV30 and TRBJ2-1; D is unclear. CDR3 length equals 15 residues. Trimming took off 0 bases at V and 0 bases at J, with 9 bases between the two ends. Germline lookup yields CDR1 GTSNPN and CDR2 SVGIG (reference sequence). The DNA of the CDR3 is TGTGCCTGGAGTGTAAAAAGGAGCTCCTACAATGAGCAGTTCTTC. It translates to CAWSVKRSSYNEQFF.

The chain carries TRBV5-6 and TRBJ1-2, with D maybe TRBD1 (6 bases). The length of the CDR3 is 13 residues. V dropped 2 bases and J dropped 8 bases, with 13 bases sitting between them. CDR1 SGHDT and CDR2 YYEEEE come from the germline V gene. CDR3 protein: CASSFGGAGGYTF. The CDR3 nucleotides read TGTGCCAGCAGCTTCGGGGGGGCGGGCGGCTACACCTTC.

The V and J genes are TRBV7-9 and TRBJ1-2, with no clear D. The germline V gene has CDR1 SEHNR and CDR2 FQNEAQ (reference sequence). The CDR3 is 13 amino acids. The V gene lost 4 bases and the J gene lost 1 base, with 7 bases spanning the gap. The CDR3: CASSSGGNYGYTF. CDR3 bases: TGTGCCAGCAGCTCGGGCGGTAACTATGGCTACACCTTC.

V gene TRBV5-4 combines with J gene TRBJ2-7, with D unclear. Germline V CDR1 and CDR2: SGHNT, YYREEE (reference sequence). V lost 5 bases to trimming and J lost 0 bases, with 12 bases between them. There are 14 residues in the CDR3. CDR3 residues: CASRQPLSSYEQYV. CDR3 coding DNA: TGTGCCAGCAGACAGCCTCTAAGCTCCTACGAGCAGTACGTC.

The chain uses TRBV2 and TRBJ1-1; no clear D. Trimming cost V 8 bases and J 4 bases, with 20 bases left between them. Germline CDR1 SNHLY, CDR2 FYNNEI. CDR3 size: 15 residues. This CDR3 is CASSGALLGGTEAFF. The DNA of the CDR3 is TGTGCCAGCTCAGGAGCTCTTCTGGGCGGCACTGAAGCTTTCTTT.

The V call is TRBV7-8, the J call TRBJ2-2; perhaps TRBD2 as D (6 bases). Germline values: CDR1 SGHVS, CDR2 FQNEAQ. V gave up 8 bases and J gave up 3 bases, with 16 bases separating them. CDR3 length: 15 amino acids. The CDR3 loop is CASRSGGLYTGELFF. Here the CDR3 DNA reads TGTGCCAGCCGATCTGGAGGGCTCTACACCGGGGAGCTGTTTTTT. Full variable domain (rest looked up from reference TRBV7-8 and TRBJ2-2): GAGVSQSPRYKVAKRGQDVALRCDPISGHVSLFWYQQALGQGPEFLTYFQNEAQLDKSGLPSDRFFAERPEGSVSTLKIQRTQQEDSAVYLCASRSGGLYTGELFFGEGSRLTVL.

On this clone itself: This may arise from a read error, as a much more abundant clone is one base away. Other DNA sequences from this sample encode an identical CDR3 as well. V is TRBV10-1 and J is TRBJ2-3; 8 nucleotides agree with TRBD1. This CDR3 comprises 12 residues. From germline, CDR1 is WNHNN and CDR2 SYGVQD (reference sequence). The CDR3 sequence: CASSTTGGTQYF. Here the CDR3 DNA reads TGCGCTAGCAGCACAACAGGGGGGACGCAGTATTTT.